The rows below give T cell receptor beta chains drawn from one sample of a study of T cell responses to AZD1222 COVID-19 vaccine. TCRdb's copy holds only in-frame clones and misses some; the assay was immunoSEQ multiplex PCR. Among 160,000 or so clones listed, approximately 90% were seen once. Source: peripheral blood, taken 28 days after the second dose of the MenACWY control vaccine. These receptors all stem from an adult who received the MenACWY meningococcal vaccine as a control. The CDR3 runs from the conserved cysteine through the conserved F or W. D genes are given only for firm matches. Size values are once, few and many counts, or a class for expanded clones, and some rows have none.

CASSMEGAEAFF	TGTGCCAGTAGTATGGAGGGCGCTGAAGCTTTCTTT	TRBV19	-	TRBJ1-1	-
CASSPIRGGGPGGELFF	TGTGCCAGCAGCCCGATCCGAGGGGGAGGGCCCGGTGGGGAGCTGTTTTTT	TRBV9	-	TRBJ2-2	-
CASSHGPGQGDTGELFF	TGCGCCAGCAGCCATGGGCCGGGACAGGGGGACACCGGGGAGCTGTTTTTT	TRBV5-1	-	TRBJ2-2	TRBD1
CASSGDRAGANVLTF	TGTGCCAGCAGCGGTGACAGGGCTGGGGCCAACGTCCTGACTTTC	TRBV28	-	TRBJ2-6	TRBD1
CASSVQGGSNEQYF	TGTGCCAGCAGCGTACAGGGGGGAAGCAACGAGCAGTACTTC	TRBV7-2	-	TRBJ2-7	TRBD1
CASSSGLLETQYF	TGTGCCAGCAGCTCCGGGCTTCTAGAGACCCAGTACTTC	TRBV7-2	-	TRBJ2-5	-
CATSDGPIGTEAFF	TGTGCCACCAGTGATGGACCCATAGGAACTGAAGCTTTCTTT	TRBV24-1	-	TRBJ1-1	-
CASKPGVSYNEQFF	TGTGCCAGTAAACCGGGAGTGTCCTACAATGAGCAGTTCTTC	TRBV19	once	TRBJ2-1	-
CASSVGGGNTIYF	TGTGCCAGCAGCGTAGGAGGGGGAAACACCATATATTTT	TRBV9	-	TRBJ1-3	-
CASSQSGRTAYGYTF	TGTGCCAGCAGCCAATCGGGCCGAACGGCTTATGGCTACACCTTC	TRBV16	-	TRBJ1-2	-
CASSVSMNTEAFF	TGTGCCAGCAGCGTATCTATGAACACTGAAGCTTTCTTT	TRBV14	-	TRBJ1-1	-
CASSFTRGREETQYF	TGCGCCAGCAGCTTCACCCGCGGCAGGGAAGAGACCCAGTACTTC	TRBV5-1	-	TRBJ2-5	-
CSVSGGRRTEAFF	TGCAGCGTTTCGGGGGGCCGGCGCACTGAAGCTTTCTTT	TRBV29-1	-	TRBJ1-1	-
CASSYRRGHGDTQYF	TGTGCCAGCAGCTACCGTCGGGGGCACGGAGATACGCAGTATTTT	TRBV3-1/TRBV3-2	-	TRBJ2-3	-
CASSDEGSGANVLTF	TGTGCCAGCAGTGACGAAGGATCCGGGGCCAACGTCCTGACTTTC	TRBV6-1	-	TRBJ2-6	-
CASSLRGTITGGRFTEAFF	TGTGCCAGCAGCTTAAGAGGGACCATCACGGGGGGAAGGTTTACTGAAGCTTTCTTT	TRBV11-3	-	TRBJ1-1	-
CASRGRNNQPQHF	TGTGCCAGCAGGGGACGGAACAATCAGCCCCAGCATTTT	TRBV27	-	TRBJ1-5	-
CASSSLTGDRSSYEQYF	TGTGCCAGCAGCTCCTTAACCGGGGACAGGAGCTCCTACGAGCAGTACTTC	TRBV11-2	-	TRBJ2-7	TRBD1
CASSQWGVLNYGYTF	TGTGCCAGCAGCCAATGGGGCGTCCTAAACTATGGCTACACCTTC	TRBV7-9	once	TRBJ1-2	-
CASSERDRAGYGYTF	TGTGCCAGCAGTGAAAGGGACAGGGCGGGCTATGGCTACACCTTC	TRBV2	-	TRBJ1-2	TRBD1
CASSDRDRNTIYF	TGTGCCAGCAGCGACAGGGACCGAAACACCATATATTTT	TRBV3-1/TRBV3-2	-	TRBJ1-3	TRBD1
CASSFPPPGLGTYNEQFF	TGTGCCAGCAGCTTTCCACCTCCAGGGCTGGGAACCTACAATGAGCAGTTCTTC	TRBV5-4	-	TRBJ2-1	-
CASSPLGAPNSGNTIYF	TGTGCCAGCTCCCCTTTGGGGGCGCCGAACTCTGGAAACACCATATATTTT	TRBV18	-	TRBJ1-3	-
CASSADRSGTYEQYF	TGTGCCAGTAGTGCTGATAGATCAGGTACCTACGAGCAGTACTTC	TRBV19	-	TRBJ2-7	-
CSASVSGPSLALTDTQYF	TGCAGTGCTAGTGTTAGCGGCCCCTCCTTAGCCCTCACAGATACGCAGTATTTT	TRBV20-1	-	TRBJ2-3	-
CASSQGGNYNEQFF	TGTGCCAGCAGCCAAGGAGGTAATTACAATGAGCAGTTCTTC	TRBV3-1/TRBV3-2	-	TRBJ2-1	-
CASSLQGLSYEQYF	TGTGCCAGCAGCCTCCAGGGGCTATCCTACGAGCAGTACTTC	TRBV7-9	-	TRBJ2-7	-
CASSLYPYEQFF	TGTGCCAGCAGTTTATATCCCTATGAGCAGTTCTTC	TRBV27	-	TRBJ2-1	-
CASSIGTAMGQYF	TGTGCCAGTAGTATAGGGACGGCCATGGGGCAGTATTTT	TRBV19	-	TRBJ2-3	-
CATSDWGTGTTDTQYF	TGTGCCACCAGTGATTGGGGGACAGGGACCACAGATACGCAGTATTTT	TRBV24-1	-	TRBJ2-3	TRBD1
CASSFSGYEQYF	TGTGCCAGCAGTTTTAGTGGTTACGAGCAGTACTTC	TRBV28	-	TRBJ2-7	-
CASSPGGPEAFF	TGTGCCAGCAGCCCGGGGGGCCCTGAAGCTTTCTTT	TRBV3-1/TRBV3-2	-	TRBJ1-1	-
CASSLEETQYF	TGCGCCAGCAGCTTGGAAGAGACCCAGTACTTC	TRBV5-1	-	TRBJ2-5	-
CASSDRSTGYTF	TGTGCCAGCAGCGACAGGTCGACTGGCTACACCTTC	TRBV27	few	TRBJ1-2	-
CASTGQGGYHEQYF	TGTGCCAGCACGGGACAGGGAGGTTACCACGAGCAGTACTTC	TRBV6-5	once	TRBJ2-7	TRBD1
CASSNRGTMSTEAFF	TGTGCCAGCTCCAACAGGGGGACGATGAGCACTGAAGCTTTCTTT	TRBV28	few	TRBJ1-1	TRBD1
CASSQLVNTGELFF	TGTGCCAGCAGCCAGCTGGTGAACACCGGGGAGCTGTTTTTT	TRBV14	-	TRBJ2-2	-
CASSLGDRGLNTEAFF	TGTGCCAGCAGTTTAGGGGACAGGGGGTTGAACACTGAAGCTTTCTTT	TRBV28	-	TRBJ1-1	TRBD1
CASDGRDGYTF	TGTGCCAGCGACGGCCGGGATGGCTACACCTTC	TRBV12-3/TRBV12-4	-	TRBJ1-2	-
CATSAGSSNQPQHF	TGTGCCACCAGTGCCGGGAGTAGCAATCAGCCCCAGCATTTT	TRBV24-1	-	TRBJ1-5	-
CASSGANVLTF	TGTGCCAGCTCTGGGGCCAACGTCCTGACTTTC	TRBV18	-	TRBJ2-6	-
CASSLARLGREGPDTQYF	TGTGCCAGCAGCTTAGCGAGGTTGGGGCGGGAGGGCCCTGATACGCAGTATTTT	TRBV7-2	-	TRBJ2-3	TRBD2
CASSLGSRSNQPQHF	TGTGCCAGCAGCTTGGGGTCCCGCAGCAATCAGCCCCAGCATTTT	TRBV7-9	-	TRBJ1-5	-
CASSLRQGNTEAFF	TGTGCCAGCAGCCTTCGACAGGGAAACACTGAAGCTTTCTTT	TRBV9	-	TRBJ1-1	TRBD1
CASSPLNTGELFF	TGTGCCAGCAGCCCCTTGAACACCGGGGAGCTGTTTTTT	TRBV3-1/TRBV3-2	-	TRBJ2-2	-
CATKMDRGLDEQYF	TGTGCCACCAAAATGGACAGGGGGCTGGACGAGCAGTACTTC	TRBV6-5	-	TRBJ2-7	TRBD1
CASRVTGELFF	TGCGCCAGCAGGGTAACCGGGGAGCTGTTTTTT	TRBV10-2	-	TRBJ2-2	-
CASSLQGSSYEQYF	TGTGCCAGCAGCTTACAGGGGTCCTCCTACGAGCAGTACTTC	TRBV7-2	-	TRBJ2-7	-
CASSSPGQAKNIQYF	TGTGCCAGCAGCTCACCGGGACAGGCCAAAAACATTCAGTACTTC	TRBV7-9	-	TRBJ2-4	TRBD1
CAIPGASDGDTQYF	TGTGCCATCCCCGGAGCTAGCGATGGAGATACGCAGTATTTT	TRBV11-2	-	TRBJ2-3	-
CATSDPGTSNQPQHF	TGTGCCACCAGTGATCCCGGGACATCCAATCAGCCCCAGCATTTT	TRBV24-1	-	TRBJ1-5	-
CASSLRNRVNEKLFF	TGTGCCAGCAGCTTAAGGAACAGGGTTAATGAAAAACTGTTTTTT	TRBV11-2	-	TRBJ1-4	-
CASSLMGVPYF	TGTGCCAGCAGCTTGATGGGGGTCCCATACTTC	TRBV5-6	-	TRBJ2-7	-
CASSSLLAGVAGELFF	TGTGCCAGCAGCTCCCTCCTAGCGGGAGTCGCCGGGGAGCTGTTTTTT	TRBV11-3	-	TRBJ2-2	TRBD2
CATSDLRLWDRGFNEKLFF	TGTGCCACCAGTGATTTGCGGCTATGGGATCGGGGATTTAATGAAAAACTGTTTTTT	TRBV24-1	-	TRBJ1-4	-
CASSQYYEQYF	TGTGCCAGCAGCCAATACTACGAGCAGTACTTC	TRBV14	-	TRBJ2-7	-
CASRSMVATSYGEQFF	TGTGCCAGCAGATCCATGGTCGCGACTAGTTATGGCGAGCAGTTCTTC	TRBV28	-	TRBJ2-1	-